The 20 T cell receptor beta chains presented below share a single source sample, sequenced in a study of cytomegalovirus exposure and HLA in healthy donors. It was with 60 Vbeta and 13 Jbeta primers that the PCR ran. Using immunoSEQ multiplex PCR, the repertoire was profiled, and TCRdb retains in-frame clones only, with some absent. The sample carries more than 95,000 clones, roughly 80% recorded once. Sequencing input: PBMCs. These receptors were taken from a young man in good health and CMV-seropositive.

The chain employs TRBV18 and TRBJ2-5, with TRBD1 as a possible D gene (6 bases). Germline CDR1 KGHSH, CDR2 LQKENI. This CDR3 is built from 14 residues. V shed 1 base and J shed 1 base, with 7 bases lying between them. DNA of the CDR3: TGTGCCAGCTCACCACAACAGGGCCAAGAGACCCAGTACTTC. As protein: CASSPQQGQETQYF.

This clone was counted only a few times. The gene calls are TRBV28 and TRBJ1-1, with a tentative D call TRBD1 (6 bases). This CDR3 has 14 residues. The V gene lost 5 bases and the J gene lost 4 bases, with 14 bases spanning the gap. Per germline, CDR1 MDHEN and CDR2 SYDVKM. CDR3: CASSVGALATEAFF. CDR3 sequence (DNA): TGTGCCAGCAGTGTGGGGGCGCTTGCCACTGAAGCTTTCTTT. The variable domain in full, completed from reference TRBV28 and TRBJ1-1, reads DVKVTQSSRYLVKRTGEKVFLECVQDMDHENMFWYRQDPGLGLRLIYFSYDVKMKEKGDIPEGYSVSREKKERFSLILESASTNQTSMYLCASSVGALATEAFFGQGTRLTVV.

The chain recombines TRBV18 with TRBJ2-1; 7 bases are a match to TRBD2. This CDR3 has 15 amino acids. J was trimmed by 3 bases and V by 1 base; bases with no gene match: 3. Germline V gives CDR1 KGHSH, CDR2 LQKENI. CDR3 sequence: CASSPLAGDYNEQFF. CDR3 nucleotides: TGTGCCAGCTCACCACTAGCGGGTGACTACAATGAGCAGTTCTTC.

CDR3 DNA sequence: TGTGCCTGGATAAGCGGGGGACCAAGCTCCTACAATGAGCAGTTCTTC. Protein sequence: CAWISGGPSSYNEQFF. The rearrangement joins TRBV30 to TRBJ2-1; 8 bases agree with TRBD2. Trimming removed 4 bases from V and 0 bases from J; junction bases left unmatched: 8. Germline V gene sequence: CDR1 GTSNPN, CDR2 SVGIG (reference sequence). The CDR3 sequence is 16 residues long.

The sample holds a few counts of this clone. Additional DNA sequences in this sample encode the identical CDR3. The chain has TRBV2 and TRBJ1-1; weak D call: TRBD1 (6 bases). The CDR3 sequence is 14 residues long. The V gene lost 4 bases and the J gene lost 4 bases, with 13 bases spanning the gap. Germline CDR1 and CDR2: SNHLY and FYNNEI. The chain's CDR3 is CASSVEQGATEAFF. Here the CDR3 DNA reads TGTGCCAGCAGTGTGGAACAGGGCGCCACTGAAGCTTTCTTT.

The V and J genes are TRBV21-1 and TRBJ2-5; the D call in the table, TRBD2, was not verified against the DNA. TRBV21-1 is a recognized pseudogene. The CDR3 is 18 amino acids. The CDR3 spells CASSRGTSGGARQETQYF. The CDR3 DNA follows: TGTGCCAGCAGCCGGGGGACTAGCGGGGGGGCACGTCAGGAGACCCAGTACTTC.

CDR3 DNA sequence: TGTGCCACCAGCAGAGATCTAGAGACTGAAGCTTTCTTT. This translates into CATSRDLETEAFF. The chain is built from TRBV15 and TRBJ1-1, with D uncertain. Germline assignment: CDR1 LNHNV and CDR2 YYDKDF (reference sequence). This CDR3 region has 13 residues. V was shortened by 0 bases and J by 5 bases, with 7 bases between the two germline ends. Drawing the rest from reference TRBV15 and TRBJ1-1, the complete variable domain is DAMVIQNPRYQVTQFGKPVTLSCSQTLNHNVMYWYQQKSSQAPKLLFHYYDKDFNNEADTPDNFQSRRPNTSFCFLDIRSPGLGDTAMYLCATSRDLETEAFFGQGTRLTVV.

V gene TRBV5-4 combines with J gene TRBJ2-3, with 10 positions matching TRBD2. This CDR3 has 16 residues. Per germline, CDR1 SGHNT and CDR2 YYREEE (reference sequence). The J segment lost 2 bases and the V segment lost 4 bases, leaving 7 bases of the junction unmatched. CDR3 nucleotide sequence: TGTGCCAGCAGCCAGAGACTAGCGGGCTACACAGATACGCAGTATTTT. This gives the protein CASSQRLAGYTDTQYF.

Turning to this clone: The same CDR3 also results from other DNA sequences found in this sample. This chain joins TRBV10-3 and TRBJ1-1; the D gene is possibly TRBD1 (5 bases). Looked up from germline, CDR1 is ENHRY and CDR2 is SYGVKD. The ends were cut back, 4 bases at V and 5 bases at J, with 11 bases in the middle. The CDR3 sequence is 13 residues long. The CDR3 is CAISGQGRTEAFF. CDR3 sequence (DNA): TGTGCCATCAGTGGCCAGGGAAGGACTGAAGCTTTCTTT.

V and J are TRBV10-2 and TRBJ2-3; 9 positions match TRBD2. CDR3 length: 16 amino acids. Germline V gene data show CDR1 as WSHSY and CDR2 as SAAADI. The V and J ends lost 8 bases and 2 bases, in that order; junction bases with no gene match: 11. Here the CDR3 reads CASSSPGLAPTDTQYF. The CDR3 bases are TGCGCCAGCTCGTCCCCGGGACTAGCACCCACAGATACGCAGTATTTT.

This clone turned up a few times. This CDR3 is CASSPGTGFTYEQYF. The CDR3 DNA reads as TGTGCCAGCAGCCCAGGGACAGGGTTCACCTACGAGCAGTACTTC. The V and J genes are TRBV7-8 and TRBJ2-5, with 9 bases identical to TRBD1. The DNA end is more similar to TRBJ2-7, so the J call may be wrong. The CDR3 spans 15 residues. CDR1 and CDR2 (germline): SGHVS, FQNEAQ.

The chain combines TRBV6-1 with TRBJ1-2, with 7 bases aligning to TRBD1. J lost 2 bases, V lost 7 bases, and 10 bases had no gene match. This CDR3 is built from 15 residues. CDR1 is MNHNS and CDR2 is SASEGT in the germline V gene. CDR3 sequence: CASTPSGQNNYGYTF. CDR3 in DNA: TGTGCCAGCACCCCTTCGGGACAGAACAACTATGGCTACACCTTC.

This clone has just a few counts. This chain links TRBV5-1 with TRBJ1-1; D unresolved. The V and J ends lost 0 bases and 3 bases respectively, with 12 bases between them. This CDR3 is 15 amino acids long. Germline assignment: CDR1 SGHRS and CDR2 YFSETQ. For the CDR3, the DNA is TGCGCCAGCAGCTTGGAGAACCCGGCGGACACTGAAGCTTTCTTT. Amino acids: CASSLENPADTEAFF.

Turning to this clone: Other DNA sequences in the same sample also yield this CDR3. The chain recombines TRBV18 with TRBJ1-2; D might be TRBD1 (5 bases). Germline CDR1 is KGHSH and CDR2 is LQKENI. V was shortened by 0 bases and J by 0 bases, with 8 bases between the two germline ends. This CDR3 has 15 amino acids. CDR3 sequence (DNA): TGTGCCAGCTCACCACCGGCAGGGACTAACTATGGCTACACCTTC. Protein product: CASSPPAGTNYGYTF.

This chain connects TRBV18 to TRBJ2-2, with a tentative D call TRBD1 (6 bases). With 6 bases removed from V and 4 bases from J, the gap between germline ends came to 12 bases. The CDR3 has 14 residues. CDR1 and CDR2 (germline): KGHSH, LQKENI. CDR3 region: CASSGQQGTGELFF. Written as DNA, the CDR3 is TGTGCCAGCTCGGGTCAACAGGGCACCGGGGAGCTGTTTTTT. The whole variable domain, filled in from reference TRBV18 and TRBJ2-2, reads NAGVMQNPRHLVRRRGQEARLRCSPMKGHSHVYWYRQLPEEGLKFMVYLQKENIIDESGMPKERFSAEFPKEGPSILRIQQVVRGDSAAYFCASSGQQGTGELFFGEGSRLTVL.

The V call is TRBV10-3, the J call TRBJ1-2; 7 nucleotides line up with TRBD1. In germline, CDR1 is ENHRY, CDR2 SYGVKD. The CDR3 spans 14 residues. V was clipped by 0 bases and J by 5 bases; unmatched bases: 3. DNA of the CDR3: TGTGCCATCAGTGAGTCGACAGGGAGGTATGGCTACACCTTC. It yields the protein CAISESTGRYGYTF.

This sequence joins TRBV25-1 and TRBJ1-5; tentatively, D is TRBD1 (6 bases). The CDR3 length is 13 residues. V lost 6 bases, J lost 3 bases, and 9 bases lay in between. Germline CDR1 MGHDK, CDR2 SYGVNS. CDR3 amino acids: CASSRDNNQPQHF. The CDR3, as DNA: TGTGCCAGCAGCCGGGACAACAATCAGCCCCAGCATTTT.

The chain carries TRBV5-1 and TRBJ2-7; 9 bases are a match to TRBD1. The CDR3 runs 13 residues. Germline V CDR1 and CDR2: SGHRS, YFSETQ. Losses at the gene ends were 0 bases for V and 12 bases for J; bases not matched to a gene: 7. The DNA of the CDR3 is TGCGCCAGCAGCTTGGAAGGACAGGGGCTTAGGTACTTC. Protein: CASSLEGQGLRYF.

This clone has a single count. The chain carries TRBV5-6 and TRBJ2-5; D might be TRBD1 (5 bases). CDR3 length: 15 residues. The germline V and J ends were trimmed by 4 bases and 1 base, with 14 bases remaining between them. Germline V CDR1 and CDR2: SGHDT, YYEEEE. CDR3 protein: CASSPIRALQETQYF. Written as DNA, the CDR3 is TGTGCCAGCAGCCCTATCAGGGCTCTCCAAGAGACCCAGTACTTC.

This chain joins TRBV27 and TRBJ2-3; no clear D gene. Germline V lookup: CDR1 MNHEY, CDR2 SMNVEV (reference sequence). Trimming cost V 7 bases and J 7 bases, with 9 bases left between them. This CDR3 is built from 11 residues. In DNA, the CDR3 is TGTGCCAGCATTGGAGCGCATACGCAGTATTTT. This sequence encodes CASIGAHTQYF.